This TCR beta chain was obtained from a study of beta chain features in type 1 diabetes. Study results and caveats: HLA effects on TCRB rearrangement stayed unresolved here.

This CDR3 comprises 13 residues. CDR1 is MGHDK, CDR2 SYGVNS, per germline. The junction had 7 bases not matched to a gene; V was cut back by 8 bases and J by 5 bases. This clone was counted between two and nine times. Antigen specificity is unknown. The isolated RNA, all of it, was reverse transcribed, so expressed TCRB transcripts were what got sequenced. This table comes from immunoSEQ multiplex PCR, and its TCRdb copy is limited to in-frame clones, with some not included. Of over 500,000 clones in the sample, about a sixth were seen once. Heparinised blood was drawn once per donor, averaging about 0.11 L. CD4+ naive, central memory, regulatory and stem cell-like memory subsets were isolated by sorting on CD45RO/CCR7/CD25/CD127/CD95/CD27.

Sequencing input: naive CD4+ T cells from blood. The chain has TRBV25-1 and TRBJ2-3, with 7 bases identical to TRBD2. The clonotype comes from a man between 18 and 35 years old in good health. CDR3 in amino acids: CASGLGLKDTQYF. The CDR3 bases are TGTGCCAGCGGACTAGGGTTAAAAGATACGCAGTATTTT.